This is a list of T cell receptor beta chains from one sample in a study of cytotoxic CD8 clonotypes in ibrutinib-treated CLL. Repertoires were generated with immunoSEQ multiplex PCR, while TCRdb's copy carries only in-frame clones and drops some. The sample yields 100,000 to 150,000 clones, 75% to 90% seen once. Sequencing was performed on PBMCs, taken after 24 months of ibrutinib treatment. These receptors originate from a human donor with chronic lymphocytic leukemia. The CDR3 runs from the conserved cysteine through the conserved F or W. Only part of the rows carry a size: once, few, many, or a class if the clone is expanded.

j_call clone_size v_call cdr3_aa
TRBJ1-2 - TRBV4-1 CASNQGARYYGYTF
TRBJ2-2 - TRBV2 CASSELGVQGGFF
TRBJ2-2 - TRBV7-2 CASSLAQGTGELFF
TRBJ2-1 - TRBV18 CASSPRLGNEQFF
TRBJ1-2 once TRBV6-5 CASSYRGLGYTF
TRBJ2-4 - TRBV11-1 CASSLGTSGIAKNIQYF
TRBJ1-1 few TRBV18 CASSPRQGATEAFF
TRBJ1-3 once TRBV9 CASSPRTPSSGNTIYF
TRBJ1-2 - TRBV28 CASSSGGFGYTF
TRBJ2-3 - TRBV7-2 CASSPSRVSTDTQYF
TRBJ1-1 - TRBV9 CASSGRGRTEAFF
TRBJ1-1 - TRBV18 CASSPKAGNTEAFF
TRBJ2-7 few TRBV5-1 CASSGGQGISYEQYF
TRBJ1-5 - TRBV19 CASSFRGYQPQHF
TRBJ1-4 - TRBV6-1 CASRMTGVGGEKLFF
TRBJ2-3 - TRBV19 CASSSRLAGATDTQYF
TRBJ2-5 - TRBV10-1 CASSAPGQGSETQYF
TRBJ1-1 - TRBV19 CASRGAGVGRNTEAFF
TRBJ2-7 once TRBV5-4 CASRDSGVSYEQYF
TRBJ2-7 - TRBV4-1 CASSQGETGGQQYF
TRBJ2-2 - TRBV11-2 CASTGTRNTGELFF
TRBJ2-7 - TRBV6-5 CASSYSSLAGVEQYF
TRBJ1-5 once TRBV7-3 CASSLGGTVNHPQHF
TRBJ1-2 - TRBV6-5 CASSPVRGYGYTF
TRBJ2-3 - TRBV15 CATSRDRGLSTDTQYF
TRBJ2-5 - TRBV28 CASSLPTGFQETQYF
TRBJ2-1 - TRBV5-1 CASSSDGYNEQFF
TRBJ1-5 - TRBV28 CASSSGQGNNQPQHF
TRBJ2-7 - TRBV5-6 CASSLVAQYEQYF
TRBJ1-1 - TRBV4-2 CASSQAAQGAEAFF
TRBJ2-1 - TRBV28 CASSIPPGSSGTSGPNEQFF
TRBJ2-7 - TRBV5-6 CASTMTGLGEQYF
TRBJ2-2 - TRBV28 CASSLSGRATGELFF
TRBJ2-7 - TRBV28 CASSFSTPGFRALEQYF
TRBJ2-6 - TRBV5-4 CASSLNRGAGANVLTF
TRBJ2-1 - TRBV15 CATSRDGSGRDNEQFF
TRBJ1-2 - TRBV25-1 CASSPIDRDYGYTF
TRBJ2-6 - TRBV19 CASGTVSSGANVLTF